This T cell receptor beta chain originates from a study of CD8 T cells in Susac syndrome. The V gene lost 2 bases and the J gene lost 5 bases, with 16 bases spanning the gap. Germline values: CDR1 SQVTM, CDR2 ANQGSEA. The CDR3 has 14 residues. RNA in amounts of roughly 0.5 to 1 ug was reverse transcribed with random hexamers. TCRdb recomputed calls from the immunoSEQ multiplex PCR reads with MiXCR, one row per CDR3 protein. This sample has 95,000 to 150,000 distinct CDR3 sequences, with 90% to 95% found just once. TCR beta sequencing covered blood CD8+ and CD4+ T cells. While CD8+ and CD4+ T cells were isolated negatively, TEMRA cells were enriched by FACS.

The receptor was isolated from a human donor in good health. The specimen was CD4+ T cells from PBMCs. This chain connects TRBV29-1 to TRBJ2-7; D not certain. The CDR3 coding sequence is TGCAGCGTTGAAAAGGAGACGGGTCGGGACGAGCAGTACTTC. Translating it yields CSVEKETGRDEQYF.